These 9 T cell receptor beta chains were sequenced from one sample in a study of cytomegalovirus exposure and HLA in healthy donors. 60 Vbeta and 13 Jbeta primers were used in PCR. Data came from immunoSEQ multiplex PCR; TCRdb stores just in-frame clones and leaves some out. The table includes under 150,000 clones, around four fifths detected once. Sequenced: PBMCs. These receptors came from a woman between 35 and 50 years old in good health and CMV-seropositive.

The chain uses TRBV6-1 and TRBJ1-2; TRBD1 aligns across 9 bases. Trimming removed 4 bases from V and 8 bases from J; junction bases left unmatched: 5. This CDR3 spans 13 amino acids. CDR1 and CDR2 from the germline V gene are MNHNS and SASEGT. CDR3 protein: CASSVPGQGGYTF. The CDR3 DNA follows: TGTGCCAGCAGTGTCCCGGGACAGGGAGGCTACACCTTC.

The chain combines TRBV6-5 with TRBJ2-7, with 7 bases identical to TRBD1. Germline V lookup: CDR1 MNHEY, CDR2 SVGAGI. This CDR3 comprises 14 residues. The J segment lost 4 bases and the V segment lost 0 bases, leaving 3 bases of the junction unmatched. CDR3 in amino acids: CASSYSGGRYEQYF. CDR3 sequence (DNA): TGTGCCAGCAGTTACTCAGGGGGCAGGTACGAGCAGTACTTC.

J is TRBJ2-1 and V is TRBV11-3, with TRBD1 as a possible D gene (5 bases). V dropped 0 bases and J dropped 9 bases, with 18 bases sitting between them. The V gene's germline CDR1 is SGHNT and CDR2 YENEEA. This CDR3 has 16 amino acids. CDR3 residues: CASSLDGQFQVGEQFF. The CDR3 DNA reads TGTGCCAGCAGCTTAGACGGACAATTCCAGGTCGGTGAGCAGTTCTTC. Full variable domain (outside the CDR3, taken from reference TRBV11-3 and TRBJ2-1): EAGVVQSPRYKIIEKKQPVAFWCNPISGHNTLYWYLQNLGQGPELLIRYENEEAVDDSQLPKDRFSAERLKGVDSTLKIQPAELGDSAVYLCASSLDGQFQVGEQFFGPGTRLTVL.

The rearrangement links TRBV7-3 to TRBJ1-2, with TRBD1 identical over 7 bases. Trimming removed 3 bases from V and 7 bases from J; junction bases left unmatched: 5. From germline, CDR1 is SGHTA and CDR2 FQGTGA. There are 13 residues in the CDR3. Written as DNA, the CDR3 is TGTGCCAGCAGCTTGTCAGGGGGGTTTGGCTACACCTTC. Translated: CASSLSGGFGYTF.

The chain couples TRBV9 to TRBJ1-1; the D gene is possibly TRBD1 (6 bases). Germline CDR1 SGDLS, CDR2 YYNGEE. Trimming removed 6 bases at V and 11 bases at J, with 20 bases between. The CDR3 has 13 residues. CDR3 sequence (DNA): TGTGCCAGCACCGACCTCCGGGGGGGCGCTGCTTTCTTT. Its translation is CASTDLRGGAAFF.

The V gene is TRBV2, the J gene TRBJ1-6; 8 nucleotides align to TRBD1. The CDR3 runs to 14 residues. V dropped 7 bases and J dropped 10; count of bases not matched to a gene: 9. Germline assignment: CDR1 SNHLY and CDR2 FYNNEI. DNA of the CDR3: TGTGCCAGCAATATAGGACAGGGAGGGTCACCCCTCCACTTT. Its protein is CASNIGQGGSPLHF.

V gene TRBV6-5 combines with J gene TRBJ2-1; D may be TRBD2 (5 bases). This CDR3 has 12 amino acids. Trimming pared 6 bases from V and 4 bases from J, leaving 7 bases between. Germline V gene lookup returns CDR1 MNHEY and CDR2 SVGAGI. In nucleotides, the CDR3 is TGTGCCAGCAGCGGAGGTTACAATGAGCAGTTCTTC. Translated: CASSGGYNEQFF.

The chain links TRBV4-1 to TRBJ2-1; 11 bases are shared with TRBD2. Looked up from germline, CDR1 is MGHRA and CDR2 is YSYEKL. The CDR3 has 16 residues. The ends lost 1 base at V and 4 bases at J; junction bases unmatched: 3. CDR3 in amino acids: CASSQGRTSGYNEQFF. CDR3 nucleotides: TGCGCCAGCAGCCAAGGGAGGACTAGCGGGTACAATGAGCAGTTCTTC.

This clone turned up a few times. The rearrangement links TRBV10-3 to TRBJ2-7; 9 bases match TRBD1. The J segment lost 3 bases and the V segment lost 4 bases, leaving 19 bases of the junction unmatched. The CDR3 sequence is 19 residues long. The germline V gene encodes CDR1 ENHRY and CDR2 SYGVKD. DNA for the CDR3: TGTGCCATCAGTGGTGGGGGCGAACAGGGGGCCCCTACTGACTACGAGCAGTACTTC. Its protein is CAISGGGEQGAPTDYEQYF.